One sample yielded the 5 T cell receptor beta chains listed below, sequenced in a study of blood T cell repertoires in COVID-19. TCRdb's copy holds only in-frame clones and misses some; the assay was immunoSEQ multiplex PCR. This table has over 250,000 clones, approximately 89% appearing once. The sequencing sample was made of PBMCs or T cells enriched from blood (not recorded which). These receptors were obtained from a woman in her fifties or sixties who had recovered from COVID-19.

J is TRBJ1-1 and V is TRBV7-9, with TRBD1 matching over 7 bases. CDR1 and CDR2 (germline): SEHNR, FQNEAQ (reference sequence). This CDR3 region has 12 residues. J lost 8 bases, V lost 5 bases, and 5 bases had no gene match. The CDR3 region has the DNA TGTGCCAGCAGCATCATGACAGGGGAAGCTTTCTTT. Translation: CASSIMTGEAFF.

The chain carries TRBV5-1 and TRBJ1-1; perhaps TRBD1 as D (6 bases). This CDR3 comprises 15 residues. The germline V gene encodes CDR1 SGHRS and CDR2 YFSETQ. The V gene lost 3 bases and the J gene lost 4 bases, with 16 bases spanning the gap. CDR3 amino acids: CASSSVAGVGTEAFF. For the CDR3, the DNA is TGCGCCAGCAGCTCAGTTGCAGGGGTAGGCACTGAAGCTTTCTTT.

The V and J genes are TRBV18 and TRBJ1-5; possible D gene TRBD1, 5 bases. The ends were cut back, 6 bases at V and 1 base at J, with 10 bases in the middle. Germline lookup yields CDR1 KGHSH and CDR2 LQKENI. The CDR3 runs 14 residues. The CDR3 spells CASSPGRSNQPQHF. The CDR3 DNA follows: TGTGCCAGCTCTCCAGGGAGAAGCAATCAGCCCCAGCATTTT.

Points on this clone: This sample includes further DNA sequences coding for the same CDR3. The genes are TRBV27 and TRBJ2-7, with 9 bases aligning to TRBD2. Trimming at V came to 2 bases and at J to 3 bases, leaving 5 bases not matched to a gene. Germline V gene sequence: CDR1 MNHEY, CDR2 SMNVEV (reference sequence). The CDR3 extends over 15 amino acids. This chain's CDR3 is CASSLMAGGVYEQYF. DNA of the CDR3: TGTGCCAGCAGTTTAATGGCGGGAGGGGTCTACGAGCAGTACTTC.

The V call is TRBV7-9, the J call TRBJ1-4; no reliable D call. Germline values: CDR1 SEHNR, CDR2 FQNEAQ (reference sequence). The germline V and J ends were trimmed by 4 bases and 8 bases, with 14 bases remaining between them. This CDR3 has 14 amino acids. As DNA, the CDR3 is TGTGCCAGCAGCTCGGGATCGCTGGACGAAAAACTGTTTTTT. It translates to CASSSGSLDEKLFF.